A single sample gave rise to the 23 T cell receptor beta chains below, sequenced in a study of vaccination effects on CD4 cells after COVID-19. CD4+ T cells specific for antigen were expanded with viral peptide pools by the ViraFEST assay before sequencing. Isolation of CD4+ T cells took place after approximately ten days of culture. Nucleocapsid antibodies were negative in the vaccine recipients, who had never had SARS-CoV-2 infection. TCRdb keeps only in-frame clones here, not all; method: immunoSEQ multiplex PCR. Of roughly 41,000 clones listed, about three fifths are singletons. Their specific antigens are unknown. The input for sequencing was CD4+ T cells from PBMCs cultured with HCoV-OC43 spike peptides, taken before COVID-19 vaccination. The subset denotes: HCoV-OC43 spike overlapping peptide pool stimulation. These receptors all stem from a human donor who received a COVID-19 vaccine.

This chain joins TRBV7-2 and TRBJ1-3; D unclear. Trimming pared 6 bases from V and 3 bases from J, leaving 15 bases between. Germline V gene lookup returns CDR1 SGHTA and CDR2 FQGNSA. There are 15 residues in the CDR3. The CDR3 protein is CASRAKGIGGNTIYF. DNA of the CDR3: TGTGCCAGCAGGGCGAAGGGAATCGGTGGAAACACCATATATTTT. Supplemented by reference TRBV7-2 and TRBJ1-3, the full variable domain reads GAGVSQSPSNKVTEKGKDVELRCDPISGHTALYWYRQSLGQGLEFLIYFQGNSAPDKSGLPSDRFSAERTGGSVSTLTIQRTQQEDSAVYLCASRAKGIGGNTIYFGEGSWLTVV.

The V call is TRBV19, the J call TRBJ2-2; 12 bases are shared with TRBD2. Germline loops: CDR1 LNHDA, CDR2 SQIVND (reference sequence). The CDR3 extends over 19 amino acids. The junction had 16 bases not matched to a gene; V was cut back by 5 bases and J by 6 bases. The CDR3 sequence is CASSRLAGEAMIDPGELFF. CDR3 nucleotide sequence: TGTGCCAGTAGTCGACTAGCGGGGGAAGCTATGATAGACCCCGGGGAGCTGTTTTTT.

This sequence joins TRBV5-1 and TRBJ1-2; no clear D gene. Germline CDR1 and CDR2: SGHRS and YFSETQ. The germline V and J ends were trimmed by 0 bases and 0 bases, with 12 bases remaining between them. The CDR3 runs 16 residues. CDR3 DNA sequence: TGCGCCAGCAGCTTGGATTTGAGTTCTACTAACTATGGCTACACCTTC. Encoded protein: CASSLDLSSTNYGYTF.

The rearrangement links TRBV24-1 to TRBJ2-7, with 7 positions matching TRBD1. The CDR3 is made up of 14 amino acids. Germline lookup yields CDR1 KGHDR and CDR2 SFDVKD. Trimming at V came to 3 bases and at J to 8 bases, leaving 9 bases not matched to a gene. As DNA, the CDR3 is TGTGCCACCAGTGATGACGGTGAACAGGGGAAGCAGTACTTC. Amino acids: CATSDDGEQGKQYF.

The CDR3 here is CASSIVTTNEKLFF. In nucleotides, the CDR3 is TGTGCCAGCAGCATCGTCACAACTAATGAAAAACTGTTTTTT. V usage is TRBV7-9 and J usage is TRBJ1-4; D remains unclear. Trimming shortened V by 5 bases and J by 0 bases, and 7 bases separated the two germline ends. Germline CDR1 SEHNR, CDR2 FQNEAQ (reference sequence). This CDR3 comprises 14 residues. The full variable domain, with the rest looked up from reference TRBV7-9 and TRBJ1-4, is DTGVSQNPRHKITKRGQNVTFRCDPISEHNRLYWYRQTLGQGPEFLTYFQNEAQLEKSRLLSDRFSAERPKGSFSTLEIQRTEQGDSAMYLCASSIVTTNEKLFFGSGTQLSVL.

The rearrangement links TRBV12-5 to TRBJ2-2; 11 bases fit TRBD2. J gave up 1 base and V 5 bases, and 3 bases lay outside the gene matches. The CDR3 has 16 amino acids. The germline CDR1 and CDR2 sequences are LGHNT and FRNRAP. CDR3 in amino acids: CASGLTSGGNTGELFF. CDR3 coding DNA: TGTGCTAGTGGTCTAACTAGCGGGGGGAACACCGGGGAGCTGTTTTTT.

The J gene is TRBJ2-1, the V gene TRBV24-1; 7 bases are shared with TRBD2. The germline CDR1 and CDR2 sequences are KGHDR and SFDVKD. The CDR3 runs to 13 residues. The J segment lost 10 bases and the V segment lost 0 bases, leaving 2 bases of the junction unmatched. The CDR3 sequence: CATSDLRRGEQFF. The CDR3 nucleotides read TGTGCCACCAGTGATTTGAGGCGGGGGGAGCAGTTCTTC.

In the case of this clone: At the DNA level, this CDR3 is encoded by other sequences in the same sample as well. The chain joins TRBV5-1 to TRBJ2-5, with 8 bases that match TRBD1. V was pared by 4 bases and J by 2 bases, with 4 bases of the junction left unmatched. This CDR3 spans 14 amino acids. Germline CDR1 is SGHRS and CDR2 is YFSETQ. In DNA, the CDR3 is TGCGCCAGCAGCCTTGACAGGGGTCAAGAGACCCAGTACTTC. Protein product: CASSLDRGQETQYF.

This chain uses TRBV30 with TRBJ1-4; D unresolved. Between the trimmed V and J ends, which lost 4 bases and 7 bases, there was a span of 13 bases. The CDR3 contains 13 residues. The germline V gene encodes CDR1 GTSNPN and CDR2 SVGIG (reference sequence). CDR3 loop: CAWNKGRGEKLFF. The CDR3 DNA is TGTGCCTGGAACAAGGGCCGGGGTGAAAAACTGTTTTTT.

The chain uses TRBV2 and TRBJ1-4; 7 nucleotides agree with TRBD1. The CDR3 is 14 amino acids. From germline, CDR1 is SNHLY and CDR2 FYNNEI. V dropped 7 bases and J dropped 7; count of bases not matched to a gene: 9. The CDR3 coding sequence is TGTGCCAGCAAGAGGGGGCCTTTTCCTGAAAAACTGTTTTTT. Amino acid sequence: CASKRGPFPEKLFF.

This chain joins TRBV2 and TRBJ2-1; 10 bases map to TRBD1. V shed 7 bases and J 5 bases; nucleotides not matched to a gene: 20. CDR1 is SNHLY and CDR2 is FYNNEI in the germline V gene. CDR3 size: 19 residues. In nucleotides, the CDR3 is TGTGCCAGCACAGCCTGGACAGGGGGTATTGTACCCTCAAACAATGAGCAGTTCTTC. Its translation: CASTAWTGGIVPSNNEQFF.

A few counts support this clone. The chain carries TRBV10-3 and TRBJ2-3, with 7 bases aligning to TRBD2. CDR1 and CDR2 from the germline V gene are ENHRY and SYGVKD. The CDR3 is 16 amino acids. The trim removed 3 bases at V and 3 bases at J, leaving 9 bases unmatched. CDR3 protein: CAISDIGAGETDTQYF. DNA of the CDR3: TGTGCCATCAGTGACATTGGGGCGGGGGAGACAGATACGCAGTATTTT.

The J gene is TRBJ1-5, the V gene TRBV30; TRBD1 matches 11 bases. CDR3 length equals 14 residues. Germline V gene data show CDR1 as GTSNPN and CDR2 as SVGIG (reference sequence). The V segment lost 5 bases and the J segment 7 bases; nucleotides outside the gene matches: 7. For the CDR3, the DNA is TGTGCCTGGTCCCGGGACAGGGGGGGACAGCCCCAGCATTTT. Amino acids: CAWSRDRGGQPQHF.

The chain joins TRBV6-4 to TRBJ2-3; 9 positions match TRBD1. There are 15 residues in the CDR3. V dropped 2 bases and J dropped 5; count of bases not matched to a gene: 5. Germline-derived CDR1 and CDR2 are MRHNA and SNTAGT. In nucleotides, the CDR3 is TGTGCCAGCAGTGACGACAGGGGGTATTTAGATACGCAGTATTTT. Translated: CASSDDRGYLDTQYF.

This rearrangement joins TRBV27 to TRBJ2-3; D is unresolved. Per the germline V gene, CDR1 is MNHEY and CDR2 is SMNVEV (reference sequence). Trimming left V 5 bases short and J 8 bases short, with 17 bases between. CDR3 length: 14 amino acids. CDR3 nucleotide sequence: TGTGCCAGCAGTCCCACGGGCGCCCTTATTACGCAGTATTTT. As protein: CASSPTGALITQYF.

The V gene is TRBV5-5, the J gene TRBJ2-3; the D gene is possibly TRBD1 (5 bases). The CDR3 consists of 14 residues. Germline lookup yields CDR1 SGHKS and CDR2 YYEKEE (reference sequence). V gave up 4 bases and J gave up 1 base, with 10 bases separating them. The CDR3 DNA reads as TGTGCCAGCAGCCATGACAGTCGCACAGATACGCAGTATTTT. As protein: CASSHDSRTDTQYF. Full variable domain (outside the CDR3, taken from reference TRBV5-5 and TRBJ2-3): DAGVTQSPTHLIKTRGQQVTLRCSPISGHKSVSWYQQVLGQGPQFIFQYYEKEERGRGNFPDRFSARQFPNYSSELNVNALLLGDSALYLCASSHDSRTDTQYFGPGTRLTVL.

The chain recombines TRBV6-1 with TRBJ2-4; 13 bases map to TRBD2. V lost 2 bases to trimming and J lost 1 base; unmatched junction nucleotides: 8. The CDR3 contains 19 residues. Germline assignment: CDR1 MNHNS and CDR2 SASEGT. The CDR3 loop is CASSERTSGSLGAKNIQYF. In nucleotides, the CDR3 is TGTGCCAGCAGTGAACGGACTAGCGGGAGTCTAGGGGCCAAAAACATTCAGTACTTC.

This clone was observed once. The V gene is TRBV27, the J gene TRBJ2-5; D possibly matches TRBD1 or TRBD2 (5 bases each). Germline loops: CDR1 MNHEY, CDR2 SMNVEV (reference sequence). V lost 2 bases, J lost 3 bases, and 19 bases lay in between. The CDR3 covers 17 residues. The CDR3 region has the DNA TGTGCCAGCAGTTTAACGAGGGGTTTGACCACAAAAGAGACCCAGTACTTC. Its protein product is CASSLTRGLTTKETQYF.

J is TRBJ2-3 and V is TRBV6-8; 7 nucleotides match TRBD2. This CDR3 region has 17 residues. The V gene's germline CDR1 is MNHGY and CDR2 SAAAGT. The V gene end was trimmed by 4 bases and the J gene end by 0 bases; junction bases not matched to a gene: 10. The CDR3 spells CASSSPPLALSTDTQYF. The CDR3 DNA reads as TGTGCCAGCAGTTCCCCGCCACTAGCGTTAAGCACAGATACGCAGTATTTT.

The chain joins TRBV6-2 or TRBV6-3 to TRBJ2-2, with D maybe TRBD2 (6 bases). Trimming removed 0 bases from V and 0 bases from J, with 8 bases in between. In germline, CDR1 is MNHEY, CDR2 SVGEGT. This CDR3 region has 16 residues. This chain's CDR3 is CASSYSRGPNTGELFF. The CDR3 bases are TGTGCCAGCAGTTACTCGCGGGGCCCGAACACCGGGGAGCTGTTTTTT.

The chain carries TRBV6-1 and TRBJ2-2; 13 nucleotides align to TRBD2. Germline values: CDR1 MNHNS, CDR2 SASEGT. The CDR3 covers 16 residues. V gave up 6 bases and J gave up 5 bases; unmatched junction bases: 6. CDR3 residues: CASRELAGGGTGELFF. Written as DNA, the CDR3 is TGTGCCAGCAGGGAACTAGCGGGAGGGGGGACCGGGGAGCTGTTTTTT.

The V and J genes are TRBV10-3 and TRBJ2-3; TRBD2 aligns across 13 bases. V was pared by 1 base and J by 7 bases, with 5 bases of the junction left unmatched. This CDR3 has 16 residues. Germline CDR1 is ENHRY and CDR2 is SYGVKD. The CDR3 sequence is CAISELTSGGTNTQYF. The CDR3 DNA follows: TGTGCCATCAGTGAGTTGACTAGCGGGGGGACAAATACGCAGTATTTT.

V gene TRBV5-1 combines with J gene TRBJ2-2; 8 bases are a match to TRBD1. J was trimmed by 6 bases and V by 4 bases; bases with no gene match: 8. Looked up from germline, CDR1 is SGHRS and CDR2 is YFSETQ. The CDR3 spans 15 residues. CDR3 nucleotides: TGCGCCAGCAGCGGGGGGACAGGCGGGTCCGGGGAGCTGTTTTTT. Translation gives CASSGGTGGSGELFF.